Listed below are T cell receptor beta chains from one sample, sequenced in a study of shared clonotypes between healthy human individuals. Measured with immunoSEQ multiplex PCR; TCRdb has only the in-frame clones, and not every one. The sample has hundreds of thousands of clones; 90% to 97% are singletons. The specimen sequenced was naive CD8+ T cells sorted from blood. Receptor source: a woman in her 30s in good health. CDR3s include the opening cysteine and the closing phenylalanine or tryptophan. A D gene is named only where the DNA matches it firmly. Clone size is shown for a subset of rows, as once, few, many or a class of expanded clone.

abundance	v_gene	j_gene	d_gene	CDR3nt	CDR3aa
NA	TRBV13	TRBJ2-7	TRBD2	TGTGCCAGCAGCCCCCGTGGAGCGGGAGGGAGATACGAGCAGTACTTC	CASSPRGAGGRYEQYF
NA	TRBV2	TRBJ1-1	NA	TGTGCCAGCAGTGAAGCAACAGGCTGGGAAGCTTTCTTT	CASSEATGWEAFF
NA	TRBV28	TRBJ2-7	NA	TGTGCCACAACATATAGCTCCTACGAGCAGTACTTC	CATTYSSYEQYF
NA	TRBV6-1	TRBJ2-3	TRBD2	TGTGCCAGCAGTGACCAAGGGACTAGCGGGAGCGGGGGGTCCACAGATACGCAGTATTTT	CASSDQGTSGSGGSTDTQYF
NA	TRBV28	TRBJ1-1	NA	TGTGCCAGCAGTCAAGGAATCACTGAAGCTTTCTTT	CASSQGITEAFF
NA	TRBV6-6	TRBJ2-2	NA	TGTGCCAGCAGTAGGTCCGGGGAGCTGTTTTTT	CASSRSGELFF
once	TRBV4-1	TRBJ2-7	TRBD2	TGCGCCAGCAGCCAGCGTCCGGGACTAGCCCACGAGCAGTACTTC	CASSQRPGLAHEQYF
NA	TRBV9	TRBJ1-1	TRBD1	TGTGCCAGCAGCCCCGTTGTTAGGCAGGGGGGCACTGAAGCTTTCTTT	CASSPVVRQGGTEAFF
NA	TRBV6-5	TRBJ2-1	NA	TGTGCCAGCAGTTACTCGGGGGCTTCCTACAATGAGCAGTTCTTC	CASSYSGASYNEQFF
once	TRBV28	TRBJ2-5	NA	TGTGCCAGCAGCCCCAACCCCCGGAGGGAGACCCAGTACTTC	CASSPNPRRETQYF
NA	TRBV27	TRBJ1-1	NA	TGTGCCAGCAGTTTTCTAGGGGCTGAAGCTTTCTTT	CASSFLGAEAFF
NA	TRBV6-5	TRBJ2-5	TRBD2	TGTGCCAGCACTTGGAGCGGGGGAACCCAAGAGACCCAGTACTTC	CASTWSGGTQETQYF
once	TRBV5-1	TRBJ2-5	NA	TGCGCCAGCAGCTTGGAGACAGATCTGATGAAGACCCAGTACTTC	CASSLETDLMKTQYF
once	TRBV25-1	TRBJ1-4	NA	TGTGCCAGCAGTGAATTGAGGGCAGGAGGTGAAAAACTGTTTTTT	CASSELRAGGEKLFF
NA	TRBV28	TRBJ2-7	NA	TGTGCCAGCAGCCTGACAGGCACCTACGAGCAGTACTTC	CASSLTGTYEQYF
once	TRBV13	TRBJ2-5	TRBD2	TGTGCCAGCAGCTTGCGGGGGTTGGAGACCCAGTACTTC	CASSLRGLETQYF
NA	TRBV4-1	TRBJ2-2	TRBD2	TGCGCCAGCAGCCGATACATCACTCTAGCGGTGAACACCGGGGAGCTGTTTTTT	CASSRYITLAVNTGELFF
NA	TRBV7-6	TRBJ2-7	NA	TGTGCCAGCAGCTTATCAAGGGCGGTGGCTGGATACGAGCAGTACTTC	CASSLSRAVAGYEQYF
NA	TRBV28	TRBJ1-1	NA	TGTGCCAGCAGTCCCGCCCTAGGTCCCACTGAAGCTTTCTTT	CASSPALGPTEAFF
NA	TRBV4-1	TRBJ2-1	NA	TGCGCCAGCAGCCCAGGGAACGCTAGGGGGGAGGACCCATCTTACAATGAGCAGTTCTTC	CASSPGNARGEDPSYNEQFF
NA	TRBV9	TRBJ2-7	TRBD2	TGTGCCAGCAGCGCGGGAATTAGCGGGAGCGGCGACGAGCAGTACTTC	CASSAGISGSGDEQYF
NA	TRBV19	TRBJ2-3	TRBD2	TGTGCCAGTAGTCAACTAGCGGAGGGCACAGATACGCAGTATTTT	CASSQLAEGTDTQYF
once	TRBV30	TRBJ1-3	NA	TGTGCCCTCGCTCACCAGCCGCTCGACGGAAACACCATATATTTT	CALAHQPLDGNTIYF
NA	TRBV4-1	TRBJ1-5	NA	TGCGCCAGCAGCCAAGATCGGCAGGGTGGCAATCAGCCCCAGCATTTT	CASSQDRQGGNQPQHF
NA	TRBV5-1	TRBJ2-7	TRBD1	TGCGCCAGCAGCTTGGCGGTAGGGGGCGCCGAGCAGTACTTC	CASSLAVGGAEQYF
NA	TRBV6-5	TRBJ2-3	NA	TGTGCCAGCAGACGGGACTTTCCATACACAGATACGCAGTATTTT	CASRRDFPYTDTQYF
NA	TRBV2	TRBJ1-2	TRBD1	TGTGCCAGCAGTGAGGGACAGGGGTATGGCTACACCTTC	CASSEGQGYGYTF
NA	TRBV27	TRBJ1-5	NA	TGTGCCAGCAGTTTAAGAGGGGGGAATCAGCCCCAGCATTTT	CASSLRGGNQPQHF